The 18 T cell receptor beta chains reported below all come from one sample, sequenced in a study of cytomegalovirus exposure and HLA in healthy donors. The protocol was immunoSEQ multiplex PCR, while the TCRdb copy is restricted to in-frame clones and leaves out a portion. The sample yields some 170,000 clones, around nine tenths seen once. Sequencing used PBMCs. Receptor source: a woman aged 25 to 39 in good health and CMV-seronegative.

The V gene is TRBV19, the J gene TRBJ2-5; 7 bases agree with TRBD1. The CDR3 is 13 residues long. Germline V gene sequence: CDR1 LNHDA, CDR2 SQIVND (reference sequence). The junction had 7 bases not matched to a gene; V was cut back by 8 bases and J by 4 bases. In DNA, the CDR3 is TGTGCCAGTGGGACGACAGGGACAGAGACCCAGTACTTC. Translated, it gives CASGTTGTETQYF.

V and J are TRBV10-3 and TRBJ1-1; D is perhaps TRBD1 (5 bases). Trimming cost V 3 bases and J 7 bases, with 12 bases left between them. Per germline, CDR1 ENHRY and CDR2 SYGVKD. CDR3 length equals 13 residues. In nucleotides, the CDR3 is TGTGCCATCAGTGAAGGAGGGCAGGGTGAAGCTTTCTTT. This encodes CAISEGGQGEAFF.

This chain joins TRBV6-6 and TRBJ2-5, with D possibly TRBD1 on 6 matching bases. This CDR3 is 14 amino acids long. The V and J ends lost 8 bases and 3 bases respectively, with 16 bases between them. Per germline, CDR1 MNHNY and CDR2 SVGAGI (reference sequence). DNA of the CDR3: TGTGCCAGCGCGTTTTACGGGACAAAAGAGACCCAGTACTTC. This sequence encodes CASAFYGTKETQYF.

The rearrangement links TRBV6-6 to TRBJ1-4; tentatively, D is TRBD1 (6 bases). The CDR3 sequence is 16 residues long. The ends were cut back, 0 bases at V and 7 bases at J, with 15 bases in the middle. Germline CDR1 MNHNY, CDR2 SVGAGI (reference sequence). The CDR3 DNA is TGTGCCAGCAGTTACTCTATGGGACAAGTCGGTGAAAAACTGTTTTTT. Protein product: CASSYSMGQVGEKLFF.

Regarding this clone: The same CDR3 can be traced to other DNA sequences in this sample. The gene calls are TRBV5-6 and TRBJ1-5, with a tentative D call TRBD1 (5 bases). Trimming took 1 base from V and 3 from J, leaving 8 bases between them. The CDR3 loop spans 14 amino acids. Germline lookup yields CDR1 SGHDT and CDR2 YYEEEE. The CDR3 reads CASSLQGINQPQHF. CDR3 nucleotide sequence: TGTGCCAGCAGCTTGCAGGGTATCAATCAGCCCCAGCATTTT.

The chain carries TRBV19 and TRBJ1-1; D is perhaps TRBD1 (5 bases). The V end was cut by 3 bases, the J end by 5 bases, with 10 bases between. The CDR3 loop spans 13 amino acids. CDR1 and CDR2 from the germline V gene are LNHDA and SQIVND (reference sequence). CDR3 DNA: TGTGCCAGTAGTATGGCAGGGTTAACTGAAGCTTTCTTT. Encoded protein: CASSMAGLTEAFF.

The chain recombines TRBV6-1 with TRBJ1-4; D is perhaps TRBD1 (5 bases). V lost 0 bases to trimming and J lost 7 bases, with 12 bases between them. CDR3 length equals 15 residues. Germline-derived CDR1 and CDR2 are MNHNS and SASEGT. The CDR3 nucleotides read TGTGCCAGCAGTGAAGCAATGGGGCGTATTGAAAAACTGTTTTTT. This gives the protein CASSEAMGRIEKLFF.

The gene calls are TRBV10-3 and TRBJ2-7; D gene unclear. Germline loops: CDR1 ENHRY, CDR2 SYGVKD. The V and J ends lost 8 bases and 2 bases respectively, with 13 bases between them. There are 13 residues in the CDR3. CDR3 sequence: CAIRGRTTYEQYF. CDR3 DNA sequence: TGTGCCATCCGAGGAAGAACAACCTACGAGCAGTACTTC.

The chain uses TRBV5-1 and TRBJ2-1; 8 bases are a match to TRBD2. CDR1 is SGHRS, CDR2 YFSETQ, per germline. The CDR3 contains 15 residues. The V and J ends lost 0 bases and 4 bases, in that order; junction bases with no gene match: 3. The CDR3 is CASSLAGGGYNEQFF. DNA for the CDR3: TGCGCCAGCAGCTTGGCCGGGGGGGGGTACAATGAGCAGTTCTTC.

The chain employs TRBV29-1 and TRBJ2-2, with TRBD2 as a possible D gene (6 bases). The CDR3 has 13 amino acids. V was clipped by 6 bases and J by 6 bases, with 14 bases between them. Germline-derived CDR1 and CDR2 are SQVTM and ANQGSEA. CDR3 protein: CSVNRGEAGELFF. In DNA form, the CDR3 reads TGCAGCGTGAACAGAGGGGAGGCCGGGGAGCTGTTTTTT.

V and J are TRBV4-1 and TRBJ1-2; no clear D. The CDR3 is made up of 15 amino acids. The V and J ends lost 1 base and 4 bases respectively, with 13 bases between them. CDR1 and CDR2 (germline): MGHRA, YSYEKL. The CDR3 coding sequence is TGCGCCAGCAGCCAAGGGGGAGGGATCCCCTATGGCTACACCTTC. Its protein product is CASSQGGGIPYGYTF.

V is TRBV7-2 and J is TRBJ2-2, with 11 bases fitting TRBD2. J was trimmed by 4 bases and V by 4 bases; bases with no gene match: 11. The CDR3 loop spans 18 amino acids. Per the germline V gene, CDR1 is SGHTA and CDR2 is FQGNSA. For the CDR3, the DNA is TGTGCCAGCAGCTGGTCACTAGCGGGGGACCCACCCACCGGGGAGCTGTTTTTT. Translation gives CASSWSLAGDPPTGELFF.

The chain uses TRBV2 and TRBJ2-2; tentatively, D is TRBD1 (5 bases). The CDR3 loop spans 15 amino acids. Germline CDR1 reads SNHLY; CDR2 reads FYNNEI. Trimming removed 2 bases at V and 6 bases at J, with 13 bases between. The CDR3 region has the DNA TGTGCCAGCAGTGAATTGACACCAGGGCCCGGGGAGCTGTTTTTT. Translation gives CASSELTPGPGELFF.

The rearrangement links TRBV9 to TRBJ2-1; 16 bases map to TRBD2. CDR1 and CDR2 from the germline V gene are SGDLS and YYNGEE. CDR3 length equals 19 residues. Losses at the gene ends were 4 bases for V and 5 bases for J; bases not matched to a gene: 12. This chain's CDR3 is CASSLTGTSGGATDNEQFF. The CDR3 nucleotides are TGTGCCAGCAGCTTAACCGGGACTAGCGGGGGGGCTACGGACAATGAGCAGTTCTTC.

This chain links TRBV7-8 with TRBJ2-5, with 15 bases that match TRBD2. Germline V lookup: CDR1 SGHVS, CDR2 FQNEAQ. J lost 7 bases, V lost 6 bases, and 9 bases had no gene match. This CDR3 is built from 16 residues. For the CDR3, the DNA is TGTGCCAGCAGAGGACTAGCGGGGGGGTACGCGGCGACCCAGTACTTC. Residues: CASRGLAGGYAATQYF.

This clone was seen only once. The chain combines TRBV29-1 with TRBJ1-3; TRBD1 might be the D (5 bases). V was shortened by 5 bases and J by 0 bases, with 11 bases between the two germline ends. The CDR3 is 14 amino acids. Germline assignment: CDR1 SQVTM and CDR2 ANQGSEA. The CDR3 DNA reads TGCAGCGTTCTGGCGGGGGGCTCTGGAAACACCATATATTTT. This gives the protein CSVLAGGSGNTIYF.

Only a few counts were recorded for this clone. This chain links TRBV7-9 with TRBJ2-7; possible D gene TRBD1, 7 bases. Trimming cost V 5 bases and J 3 bases, with 20 bases left between them. The CDR3 totals 16 residues. Germline CDR1 reads SEHNR; CDR2 reads FQNEAQ (reference sequence). The CDR3 DNA sequence: TGTGCCAGCAGCCACGGGTCGGGCGGGACAGACTACGAGCAGTACTTC. This gives the protein CASSHGSGGTDYEQYF.

The sample holds one count of this clone. J is TRBJ2-5 and V is TRBV4-2, with TRBD2 matching 12 bases. The CDR3 is 19 amino acids. Germline CDR1 and CDR2: LGHNA and YNFKEQ. V lost 0 bases to trimming and J lost 1 base; unmatched junction nucleotides: 9. CDR3 residues: CASSQEGTSGRSPQETQYF. CDR3 coding DNA: TGTGCCAGCAGCCAAGAGGGGACTAGCGGGCGCTCTCCCCAAGAGACCCAGTACTTC.